A selection of T cell receptor beta chains follows, all from one sample in a study of prognosis after radiotherapy for stage I lung cancer. MiXCR, run by TCRdb on the multiplex PCR reads, gives a single entry per CDR3 protein. The sample has tens of thousands of distinct CDR3 sequences, around 30% seen once; the top ten hold 9.5% to 13%. The sample in question was PBMCs, obtained before or after stereotactic body radiation therapy (not recorded which). Receptors originate from a donor of 50 years or more with non-small cell lung cancer. Each CDR3 is given with its conserved first and last residue. D genes are given only for firm matches. The size entry is marked missing in some rows and otherwise reads once, few, many or a size class.

size	D	V	J	DNA	CDR3
.	TRBD1	TRBV30	TRBJ1-2	TGTGCCTGGAGGTCCGGGACAGCACATGGCTACACCTTC	CAWRSGTAHGYTF
.	TRBD1	TRBV12-3/TRBV12-4	TRBJ1-6	TGTGCCAGCAGTTTAGCCTACAGGACAGGGTTCATGGGTTCACCCCTCCACTTT	CASSLAYRTGFMGSPLHF
many	TRBD1	TRBV29-1	TRBJ2-3	TGCAGCGTGGGAGGACAGGGTGTTTCAGATACGCAGTATTTT	CSVGGQGVSDTQYF
many	.	TRBV9	TRBJ2-6	TGTGCCAGCAGCGTAGGAGGGGGGGCTCTCAGCGGGGCCAACGTCCTGACTTTC	CASSVGGGALSGANVLTF
many	.	TRBV24-1	TRBJ2-7	TGTGCCACCAGTGATTGGGGCCCCGAGCAGTACTTC	CATSDWGPEQYF
.	.	TRBV5-4	TRBJ1-3	TGTGCCAGCAGCATAGACACAAAGGGAAACACCATATATTTT	CASSIDTKGNTIYF
.	.	TRBV25-1	TRBJ2-3	TGTGCCAGCAGTGAATCCCGACTATCGGGATCAGATACGCAGTATTTT	CASSESRLSGSDTQYF
many	.	TRBV5-6	TRBJ2-1	TGTGCCAGCAGCCCCCAGGGTGACCTCATATCACGCTCCTACAATGAGCAGTTCTTC	CASSPQGDLISRSYNEQFF
many	.	TRBV28	TRBJ1-4	TGTGCCAGCAGTTTATCGGGGCGTAGAAGGGAAAAACTGTTTTTT	CASSLSGRRREKLFF
many	.	TRBV20-1	TRBJ1-5	TGCAGTGCTAGAGGCCGGAGAGTTTTTGGCAATCAGCCCCAGCATTTT	CSARGRRVFGNQPQHF
.	.	TRBV4-2	TRBJ2-1	TGTGCCAGCAGCCCCACTGTGGGAGGTATTTACAATGAGCAGTTCTTC	CASSPTVGGIYNEQFF
many	TRBD1	TRBV6-1	TRBJ1-4	TGTGCCGGATATGACAGGGCTAATGAAAAACTGTTTTTT	CAGYDRANEKLFF